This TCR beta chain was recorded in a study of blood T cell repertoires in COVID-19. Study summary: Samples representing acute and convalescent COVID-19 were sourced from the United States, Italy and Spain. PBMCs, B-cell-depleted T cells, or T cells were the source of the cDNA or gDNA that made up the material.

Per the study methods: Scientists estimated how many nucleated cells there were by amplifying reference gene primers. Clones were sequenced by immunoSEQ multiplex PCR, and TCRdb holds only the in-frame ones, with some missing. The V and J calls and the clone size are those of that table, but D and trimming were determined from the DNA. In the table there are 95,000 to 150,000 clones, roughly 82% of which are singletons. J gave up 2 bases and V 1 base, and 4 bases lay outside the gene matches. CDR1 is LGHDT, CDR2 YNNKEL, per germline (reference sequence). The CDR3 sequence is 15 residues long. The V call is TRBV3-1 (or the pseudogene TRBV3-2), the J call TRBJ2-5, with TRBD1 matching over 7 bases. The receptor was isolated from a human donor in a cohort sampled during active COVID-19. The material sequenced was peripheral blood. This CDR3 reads CASSQAPGQQETQYF. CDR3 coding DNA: TGTGCCAGCAGCCAAGCCCCGGGACAGCAAGAGACCCAGTACTTC.